This T cell receptor (beta chain) was observed in a study of T cells in Graves' hyperthyroidism and ophthalmopathy. From RNA transcripts, TCR beta CDR3 regions were amplified. With the HTBI primer set, the TCR CDR3 went through a first round of RT-PCR. MiXCR was run by TCRdb on the multiplex PCR reads, yielding one entry per CDR3 protein. Among 600,000 or so distinct CDR3 sequences, about 17% were seen once, and the ten largest hold 3.8%. General study points: The model made its ophthalmopathy prediction, and onset followed a median roughly 6.5 months later.

V lost 6 bases, J lost 1 base, and 4 bases lay in between. Germline CDR1 and CDR2: SQVTM and ANQGSEA. This CDR3 is built from 11 residues. This clonotype was seen ten or more times. Its antigen is unidentified. The chain couples TRBV29-1 to TRBJ2-1; D is unclear. This clonotype was obtained from a woman aged 25 to 39 with Graves' hyperthyroidism. The sample was blood. The CDR3 DNA sequence: TGCAGCGTGGTATCCTACAATGAGCAGTTCTTC. Translation gives CSVVSYNEQFF.